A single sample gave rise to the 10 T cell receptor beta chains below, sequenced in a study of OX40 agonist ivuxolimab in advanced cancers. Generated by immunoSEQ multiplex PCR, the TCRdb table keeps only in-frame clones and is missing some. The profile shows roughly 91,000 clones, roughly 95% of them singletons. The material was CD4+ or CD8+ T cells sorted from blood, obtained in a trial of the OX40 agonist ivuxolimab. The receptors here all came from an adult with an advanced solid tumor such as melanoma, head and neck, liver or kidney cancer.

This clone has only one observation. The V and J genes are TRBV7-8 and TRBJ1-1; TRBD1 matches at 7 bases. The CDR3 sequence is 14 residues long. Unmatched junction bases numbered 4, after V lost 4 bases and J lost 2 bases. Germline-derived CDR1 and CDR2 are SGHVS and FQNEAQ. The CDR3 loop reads CASSSTGANTEAFF. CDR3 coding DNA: TGTGCCAGCAGCTCCACAGGGGCAAACACTGAAGCTTTCTTT.

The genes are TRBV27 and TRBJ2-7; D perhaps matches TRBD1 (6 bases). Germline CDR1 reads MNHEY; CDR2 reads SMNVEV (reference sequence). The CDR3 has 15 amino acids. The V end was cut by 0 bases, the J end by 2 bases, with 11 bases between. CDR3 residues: CASSLSNGQTYEQYF. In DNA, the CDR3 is TGTGCCAGCAGTTTATCGAACGGACAGACCTACGAGCAGTACTTC.

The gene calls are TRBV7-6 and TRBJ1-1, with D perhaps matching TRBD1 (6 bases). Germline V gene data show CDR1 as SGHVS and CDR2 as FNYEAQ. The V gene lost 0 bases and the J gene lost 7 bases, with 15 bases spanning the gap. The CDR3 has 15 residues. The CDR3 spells CASSLAGGGYSEAFF. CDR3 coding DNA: TGTGCCAGCAGCTTAGCGGGGGGGGGCTATAGTGAAGCTTTCTTT.

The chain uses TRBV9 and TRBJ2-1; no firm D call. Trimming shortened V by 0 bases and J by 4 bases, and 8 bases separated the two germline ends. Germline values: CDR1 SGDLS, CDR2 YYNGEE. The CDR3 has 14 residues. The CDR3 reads CASSVVGLYNEQFF. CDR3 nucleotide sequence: TGTGCCAGCAGCGTAGTGGGGTTATACAATGAGCAGTTCTTC.

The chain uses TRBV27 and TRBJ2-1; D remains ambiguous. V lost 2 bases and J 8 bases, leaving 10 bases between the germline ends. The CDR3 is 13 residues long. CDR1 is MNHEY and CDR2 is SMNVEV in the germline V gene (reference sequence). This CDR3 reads CASSLLGLDEQFF. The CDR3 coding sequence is TGTGCCAGCAGTTTACTGGGGTTGGATGAGCAGTTCTTC.

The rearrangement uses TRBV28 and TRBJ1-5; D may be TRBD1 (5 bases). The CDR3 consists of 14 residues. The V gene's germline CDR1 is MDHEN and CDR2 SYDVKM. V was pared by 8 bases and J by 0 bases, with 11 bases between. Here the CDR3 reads CASGGGYSNQPQHF. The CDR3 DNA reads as TGTGCCAGCGGGGGGGGGTATAGCAATCAGCCCCAGCATTTT.

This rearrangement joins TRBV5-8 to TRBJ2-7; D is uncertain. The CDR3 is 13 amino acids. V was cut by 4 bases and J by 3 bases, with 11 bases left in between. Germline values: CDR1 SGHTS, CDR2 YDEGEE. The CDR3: CASSLSHDYEQYF. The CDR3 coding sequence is TGTGCCAGCAGCCTCTCCCACGACTACGAGCAGTACTTC.

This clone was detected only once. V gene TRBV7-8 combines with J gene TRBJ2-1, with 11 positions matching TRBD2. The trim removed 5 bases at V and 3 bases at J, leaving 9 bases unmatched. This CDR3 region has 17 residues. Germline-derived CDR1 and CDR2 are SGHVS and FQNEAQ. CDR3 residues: CASSLTSGGRIYNEQFF. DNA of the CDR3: TGTGCCAGCAGCCTCACTAGCGGGGGACGAATCTACAATGAGCAGTTCTTC.

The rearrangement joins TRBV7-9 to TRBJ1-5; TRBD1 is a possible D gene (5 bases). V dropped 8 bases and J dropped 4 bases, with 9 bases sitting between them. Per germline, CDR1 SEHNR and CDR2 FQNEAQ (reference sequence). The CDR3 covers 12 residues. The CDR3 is CASGWGNQPQHF. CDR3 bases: TGTGCCAGCGGATGGGGGAATCAGCCCCAGCATTTT.

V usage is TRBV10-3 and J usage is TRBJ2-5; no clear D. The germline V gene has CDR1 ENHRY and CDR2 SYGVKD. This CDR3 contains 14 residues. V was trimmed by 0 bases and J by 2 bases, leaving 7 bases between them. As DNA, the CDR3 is TGTGCCATCAGTGAGTCGTCAGATCAAGAGACCCAGTACTTC. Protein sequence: CAISESSDQETQYF.